This T cell receptor beta chain was sequenced in a study of Graves' ophthalmopathy and Graves' hyperthyroidism. Study-level findings and limits: Separation of ophthalmopathy from stable hyperthyroidism was achieved by a 13-signature model, at 85% to 90% sensitivity and around 81% specificity. Most expanded clonotypes in thyroid above 0.001 frequency also showed up in blood.

Trimming took 4 bases from V and 6 from J; bases not matched to a gene: 13. Germline V gene sequence: CDR1 MDHEN, CDR2 SYDVKM. The CDR3 runs 16 residues. Amplification of TCR beta CDR3 regions used RNA transcripts. HTBI-primed RT-PCR formed the first round, and a multiplex PCR formed the second. TCRdb passed the multiplex PCR reads through MiXCR, listing each CDR3 protein once. This table holds over 200,000 distinct CDR3 sequences, under 30% found once. Researchers turned away patients with other autoimmune diseases, uncontrolled infections, pregnancy or lactation. This clonotype has a count of ten or more. Its antigen remains unknown.

The sequence was obtained from a man in his fifties or sixties with Graves' ophthalmopathy. The chain has TRBV28 and TRBJ2-7; 9 positions agree with TRBD2. The sample comprised peripheral blood. The CDR3 reads CASSWGRGGRAAEQYF. In DNA, the CDR3 is TGTGCCAGCAGTTGGGGAAGGGGCGGGAGGGCCGCCGAGCAGTACTTC.